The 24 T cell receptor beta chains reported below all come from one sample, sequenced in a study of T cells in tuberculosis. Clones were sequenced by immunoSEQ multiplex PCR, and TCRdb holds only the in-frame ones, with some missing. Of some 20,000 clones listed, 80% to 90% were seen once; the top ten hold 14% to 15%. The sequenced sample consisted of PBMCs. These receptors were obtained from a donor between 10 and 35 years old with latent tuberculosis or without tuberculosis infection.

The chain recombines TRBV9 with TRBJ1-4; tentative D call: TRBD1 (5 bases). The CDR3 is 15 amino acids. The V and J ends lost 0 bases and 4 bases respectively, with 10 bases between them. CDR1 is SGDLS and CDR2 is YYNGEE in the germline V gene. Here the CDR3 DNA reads TGTGCCAGCAGCGTAGCTACAGGCCTTAATGAAAAACTGTTTTTT. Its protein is CASSVATGLNEKLFF.

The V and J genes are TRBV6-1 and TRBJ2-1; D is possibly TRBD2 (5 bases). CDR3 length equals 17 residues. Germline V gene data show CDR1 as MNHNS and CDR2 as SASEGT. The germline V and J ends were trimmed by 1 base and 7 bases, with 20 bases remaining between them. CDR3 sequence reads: CASSEGLTPDLGNEQFF. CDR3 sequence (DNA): TGTGCCAGCAGTGAAGGACTAACGCCAGATCTAGGGAATGAGCAGTTCTTC.

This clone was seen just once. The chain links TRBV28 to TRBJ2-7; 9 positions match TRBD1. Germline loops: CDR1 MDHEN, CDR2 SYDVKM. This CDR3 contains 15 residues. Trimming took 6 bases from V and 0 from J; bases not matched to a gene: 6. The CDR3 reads CASSTTGGDSYEQYF. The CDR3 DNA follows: TGTGCCAGCAGCACGACAGGGGGGGACTCCTACGAGCAGTACTTC.

The CDR3 region has the DNA TGTGCCTGGAGTGCAACAGATACCGGGGAGCTGTTTTTT. Its translation: CAWSATDTGELFF. V gene TRBV30 combines with J gene TRBJ2-2; D uncertain. The germline V and J ends were trimmed by 1 base and 5 bases, with 8 bases remaining between them. Per germline, CDR1 GTSNPN and CDR2 SVGIG (reference sequence). This CDR3 is built from 13 residues. Filled out from reference TRBV30 and TRBJ2-2, the complete variable domain reads SQTIHQWPATLVQPVGSPLSLECTVEGTSNPNLYWYRQAAGRGLQLLFYSVGIGQISSEVPQNLSASRPQDRQFILSSKKLLLSDSGFYLCAWSATDTGELFFGEGSRLTVL.

The CDR3, as DNA: TGTGCCAGCAGCTTTTACGGCTCGGGGGCTTTCTTT. Residues: CASSFYGSGAFF. The chain carries TRBV5-6 and TRBJ1-1; D is unclear. Germline V gene data show CDR1 as SGHDT and CDR2 as YYEEEE. The CDR3 totals 12 residues. V was pared by 2 bases and J by 11 bases, with 13 bases between.

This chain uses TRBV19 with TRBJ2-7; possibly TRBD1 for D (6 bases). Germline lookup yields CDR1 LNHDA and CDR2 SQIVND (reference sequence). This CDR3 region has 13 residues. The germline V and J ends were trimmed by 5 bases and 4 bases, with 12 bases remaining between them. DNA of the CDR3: TGTGCCAGTAGTCCCCCAGGGGCTTACGAGCAGTACTTC. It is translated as CASSPPGAYEQYF.

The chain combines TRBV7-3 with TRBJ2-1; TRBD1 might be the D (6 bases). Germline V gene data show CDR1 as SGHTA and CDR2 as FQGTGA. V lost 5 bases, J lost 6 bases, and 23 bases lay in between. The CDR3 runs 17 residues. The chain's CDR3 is CASSAATGLNLPNEQFF. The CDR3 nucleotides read TGTGCCAGCAGCGCCGCTACAGGGCTAAACCTTCCCAATGAGCAGTTCTTC.

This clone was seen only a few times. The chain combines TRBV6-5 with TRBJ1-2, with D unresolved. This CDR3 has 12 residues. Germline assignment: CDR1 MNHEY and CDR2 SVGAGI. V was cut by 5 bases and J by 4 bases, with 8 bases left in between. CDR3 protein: CASSGDFYGYTF. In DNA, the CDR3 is TGTGCCAGCAGTGGCGACTTCTATGGCTACACCTTC.

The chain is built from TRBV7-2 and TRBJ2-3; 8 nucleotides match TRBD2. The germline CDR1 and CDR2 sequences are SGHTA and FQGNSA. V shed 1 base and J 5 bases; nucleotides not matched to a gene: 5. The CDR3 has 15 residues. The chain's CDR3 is CASSLGLALGDTQYF. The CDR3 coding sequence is TGTGCCAGCAGCTTAGGACTAGCGCTGGGAGATACGCAGTATTTT.

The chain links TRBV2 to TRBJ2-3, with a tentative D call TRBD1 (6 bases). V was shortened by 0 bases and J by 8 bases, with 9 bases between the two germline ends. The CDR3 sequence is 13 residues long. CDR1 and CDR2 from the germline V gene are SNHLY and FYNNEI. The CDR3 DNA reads TGTGCCAGCAGTGAAGCTGGGGGCGGTACGCAGTATTTT. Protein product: CASSEAGGGTQYF.

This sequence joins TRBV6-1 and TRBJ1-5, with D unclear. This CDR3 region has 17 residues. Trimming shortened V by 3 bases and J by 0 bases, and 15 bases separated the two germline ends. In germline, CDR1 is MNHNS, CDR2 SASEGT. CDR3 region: CASSDKGGVYSNQPQHF. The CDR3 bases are TGTGCCAGCAGTGATAAGGGCGGGGTTTATAGCAATCAGCCCCAGCATTTT.

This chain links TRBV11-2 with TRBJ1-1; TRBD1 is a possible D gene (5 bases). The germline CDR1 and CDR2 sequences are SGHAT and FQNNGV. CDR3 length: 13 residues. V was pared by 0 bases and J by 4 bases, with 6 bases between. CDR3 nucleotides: TGTGCCAGCAGCTTAGAAAGGGGCACTGAAGCTTTCTTT. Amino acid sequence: CASSLERGTEAFF.

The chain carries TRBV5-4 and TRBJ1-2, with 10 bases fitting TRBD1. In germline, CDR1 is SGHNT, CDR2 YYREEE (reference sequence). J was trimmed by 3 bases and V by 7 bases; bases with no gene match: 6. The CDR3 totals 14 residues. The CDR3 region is CASLRDRGDYGYTF. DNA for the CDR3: TGTGCCAGCCTCCGGGACAGGGGCGACTATGGCTACACCTTC.

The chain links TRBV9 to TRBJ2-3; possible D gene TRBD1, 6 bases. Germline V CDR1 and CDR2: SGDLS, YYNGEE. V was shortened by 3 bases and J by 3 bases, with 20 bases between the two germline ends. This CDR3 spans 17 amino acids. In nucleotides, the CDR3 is TGTGCCAGCAGCGCGAGTCTGGGGGCAGGGAAAACAGATACGCAGTATTTT. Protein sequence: CASSASLGAGKTDTQYF.

In DNA form, the CDR3 reads TGTGCCAGCAGAACAAGCGGGGACTACTCCTACAATGAGCAGTTCTTC. Protein: CASRTSGDYSYNEQFF. The chain links TRBV6-6 to TRBJ2-1; 7 bases align to TRBD2. In germline, CDR1 is MNHNY, CDR2 SVGAGI (reference sequence). The CDR3 is made up of 16 amino acids. V shed 6 bases and J 0 bases; nucleotides not matched to a gene: 8.

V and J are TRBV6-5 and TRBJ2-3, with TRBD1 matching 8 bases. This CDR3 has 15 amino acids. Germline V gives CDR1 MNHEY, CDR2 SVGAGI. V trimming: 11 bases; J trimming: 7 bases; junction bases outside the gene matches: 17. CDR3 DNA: TGTGCCGTTCGATCCGAGCCCCAGGGGGCCAATACGCAGTATTTT. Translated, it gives CAVRSEPQGANTQYF.

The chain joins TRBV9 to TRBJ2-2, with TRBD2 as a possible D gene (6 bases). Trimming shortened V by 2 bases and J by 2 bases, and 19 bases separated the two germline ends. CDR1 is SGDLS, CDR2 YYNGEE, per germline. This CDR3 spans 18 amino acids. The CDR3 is CASSVEGRGGINTGELFF. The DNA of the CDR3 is TGTGCCAGCAGCGTTGAGGGGCGGGGAGGAATCAACACCGGGGAGCTGTTTTTT.

The CDR3 nucleotides are TGTGCCAGCAGTCGGCTAGCGGGGGTGTATGAGACCCAGTACTTC. Residues: CASSRLAGVYETQYF. This rearrangement joins TRBV25-1 to TRBJ2-5; the match to TRBD2 covers 10 bases. Germline-derived CDR1 and CDR2 are MGHDK and SYGVNS. V lost 5 bases and J lost 5; bases outside the gene matches: 8. The CDR3 loop spans 15 amino acids. Full variable domain (rest looked up from reference TRBV25-1 and TRBJ2-5): EADIYQTPRYLVIGTGKKITLECSQTMGHDKMYWYQQDPGMELHLIHYSYGVNSTEKGDLSSESTVSRIRTEHFPLTLESARPSHTSQYLCASSRLAGVYETQYFGPGTRLLVL.

CDR3 residues: CASNGDSLETQYF. The CDR3 coding sequence is TGTGCCAGCAACGGGGACAGCTTAGAGACCCAGTACTTC. This chain joins TRBV5-6 and TRBJ2-5; 7 nucleotides line up with TRBD1. Germline V gene data show CDR1 as SGHDT and CDR2 as YYEEEE. The CDR3 loop spans 13 amino acids. Germline trimming cut 6 bases from V and 4 bases from J; bases unmatched to any gene: 6.

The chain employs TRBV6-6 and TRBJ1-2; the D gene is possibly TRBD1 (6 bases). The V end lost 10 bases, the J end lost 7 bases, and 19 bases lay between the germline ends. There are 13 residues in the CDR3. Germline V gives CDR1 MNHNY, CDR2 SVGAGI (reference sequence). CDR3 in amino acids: CATRGGGASGYTF. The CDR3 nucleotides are TGTGCCACCCGAGGGGGGGGTGCGTCTGGCTACACCTTC.

The CDR3 bases are TGTGCCAGCAGCTTCGACAGTCTCGACTACGAGCAGTACTTC. Its translation: CASSFDSLDYEQYF. V gene TRBV11-2 combines with J gene TRBJ2-7, with D maybe TRBD1 (5 bases). CDR3 length: 14 amino acids. V dropped 3 bases and J dropped 3 bases, with 12 bases sitting between them. Germline V CDR1 and CDR2: SGHAT, FQNNGV.

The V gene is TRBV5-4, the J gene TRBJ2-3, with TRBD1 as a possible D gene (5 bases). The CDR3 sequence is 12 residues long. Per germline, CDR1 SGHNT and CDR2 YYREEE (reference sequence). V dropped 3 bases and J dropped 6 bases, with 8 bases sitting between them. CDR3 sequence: CASSSTDDTQYF. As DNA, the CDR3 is TGTGCCAGCAGCTCGACAGATGATACGCAGTATTTT.

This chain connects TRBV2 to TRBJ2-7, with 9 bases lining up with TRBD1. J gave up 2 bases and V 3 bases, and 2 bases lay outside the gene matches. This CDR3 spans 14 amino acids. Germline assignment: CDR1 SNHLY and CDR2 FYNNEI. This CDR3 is CASSDRTGAYEQYF. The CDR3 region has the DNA TGTGCCAGCAGTGATCGGACAGGGGCCTACGAGCAGTACTTC.

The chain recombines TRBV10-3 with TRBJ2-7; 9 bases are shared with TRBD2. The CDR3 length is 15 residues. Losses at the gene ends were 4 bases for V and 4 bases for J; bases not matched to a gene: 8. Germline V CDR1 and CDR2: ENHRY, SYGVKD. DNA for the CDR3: TGTGCCATCAGTGGGGGCACCAGCGGGGGGTACGAGCAGTACTTC. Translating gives CAISGGTSGGYEQYF.